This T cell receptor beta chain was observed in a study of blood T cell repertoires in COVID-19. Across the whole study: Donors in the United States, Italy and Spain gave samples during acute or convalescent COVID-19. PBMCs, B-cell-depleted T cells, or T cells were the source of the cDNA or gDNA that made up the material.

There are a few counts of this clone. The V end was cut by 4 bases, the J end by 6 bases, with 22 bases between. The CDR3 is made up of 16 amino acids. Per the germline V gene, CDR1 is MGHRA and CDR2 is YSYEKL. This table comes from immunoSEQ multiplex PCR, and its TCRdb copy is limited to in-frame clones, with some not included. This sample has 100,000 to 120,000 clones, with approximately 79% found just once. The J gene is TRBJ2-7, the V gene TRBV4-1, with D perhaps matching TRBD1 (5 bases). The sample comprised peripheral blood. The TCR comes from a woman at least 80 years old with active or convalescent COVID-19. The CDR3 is CASSPRPARATFEQYF. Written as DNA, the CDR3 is TGCGCCAGCAGCCCGCGCCCCGCCAGGGCCACTTTCGAGCAGTACTTC.